The 28 T cell receptor beta chains below all came from one sample that was sequenced in a study of technical replicates of blood from a few donors. The table came from immunoSEQ multiplex PCR; TCRdb's copy has only in-frame clones and leaves some out. The table shows over 10,000 clones, with about 95% occurring only once. The sequencing sample was made of PBMCs. The receptors were sampled from a human donor in good health.

This chain uses TRBV6-1 with TRBJ2-3, with D unclear. The CDR3 length is 14 residues. Trimming stripped 8 bases from V and 0 bases from J, with 12 bases between. Germline V CDR1 and CDR2: MNHNS, SASEGT. CDR3 nucleotides: TGTGCCAGCGGTCGGGTCACGAGCACAGATACGCAGTATTTT. Its translation is CASGRVTSTDTQYF.

The CDR3 loop is CASSSTGGTGELFF. Here the CDR3 DNA reads TGTGCCAGCAGTAGCACTGGGGGGACCGGGGAGCTGTTTTTT. V usage is TRBV6-6 and J usage is TRBJ2-2; D perhaps matches TRBD2 (6 bases). V was pared by 5 bases and J by 5 bases, with 12 bases between. The CDR3 is 14 amino acids. Germline lookup yields CDR1 MNHNY and CDR2 SVGAGI (reference sequence).

The chain joins TRBV6-4 to TRBJ2-1; TRBD2 aligns across 11 bases. The V gene's germline CDR1 is MRHNA and CDR2 SNTAGT. V shed 2 bases, J shed 0 bases, and the junction held 0 bases outside the gene matches. The CDR3 spans 16 residues. In DNA, the CDR3 is TGTGCCAGCAGTGACACTAGCGGGGGCTCCTACAATGAGCAGTTCTTC. It is translated as CASSDTSGGSYNEQFF.

CDR3 nucleotides: TGTGCCAGCAGCTTGGGCGGACTAGCGGGAGTTTTTGAGCAGTACTTC. Its protein is CASSLGGLAGVFEQYF. The rearrangement links TRBV5-4 to TRBJ2-7; 13 nucleotides align to TRBD2. This CDR3 has 16 amino acids. Germline CDR1 and CDR2: SGHNT and YYREEE (reference sequence). V was pared by 0 bases and J by 7 bases, with 7 bases of the junction left unmatched. The full variable domain, with the rest looked up from reference TRBV5-4 and TRBJ2-7, is ETGVTQSPTHLIKTRGQQVTLRCSSQSGHNTVSWYQQALGQGPQFIFQYYREEENGRGNFPPRFSGLQFPNYSSELNVNALELDDSALYLCASSLGGLAGVFEQYFGPGTRLTVT.

This chain's CDR3 is CASSKGQMQETQYF. Here the CDR3 DNA reads TGCGCCAGCAGTAAAGGACAGATGCAAGAGACCCAGTACTTC. The rearrangement joins TRBV5-1 to TRBJ2-5; possibly TRBD1 for D (6 bases). The CDR3 extends over 14 amino acids. V was pared by 5 bases and J by 2 bases, with 13 bases between. Germline lookup yields CDR1 SGHRS and CDR2 YFSETQ.

The chain couples TRBV9 to TRBJ1-3, with a possible D match to TRBD1 (5 bases). Germline CDR1 and CDR2: SGDLS and YYNGEE. The V end was cut by 4 bases, the J end by 0 bases, with 14 bases between. This CDR3 is built from 16 residues. The CDR3 coding sequence is TGTGCCAGCAGCCTAGAGGGGTTGTTCTCTGGAAACACCATATATTTT. Translated: CASSLEGLFSGNTIYF.

This chain joins TRBV18 and TRBJ2-7; D is perhaps TRBD2 (5 bases). Trimming pared 2 bases from V and 2 bases from J, leaving 13 bases between. The germline V gene has CDR1 KGHSH and CDR2 LQKENI. CDR3 size: 15 residues. The CDR3 reads CASSPGSGITYEQYF. The CDR3 nucleotides are TGTGCCAGCTCACCAGGCAGCGGAATTACCTACGAGCAGTACTTC.

This clone appeared a few times. V is TRBV6-1 and J is TRBJ2-2; D gene uncertain. The CDR3 extends over 14 amino acids. Germline lookup yields CDR1 MNHNS and CDR2 SASEGT. Trimming left V 0 bases short and J 5 bases short, with 7 bases between. Here the CDR3 DNA reads TGTGCCAGCAGTGAAGCGCCGGAGACCGGGGAGCTGTTTTTT. Amino acid sequence: CASSEAPETGELFF.

V gene TRBV2 combines with J gene TRBJ2-7; the match to TRBD2 covers 10 bases. From germline, CDR1 is SNHLY and CDR2 FYNNEI. The CDR3 covers 16 residues. V gave up 5 bases and J gave up 1 base; unmatched junction bases: 8. The chain's CDR3 is CASSFGLAEGSYEQYF. The CDR3 DNA reads TGTGCCAGCAGTTTTGGACTAGCGGAGGGATCCTACGAGCAGTACTTC.

This clone was counted a single time. The CDR3 bases are TGTGCCAGCAGCTTGGGACTAGAGGAGCAGTACTTC. Protein sequence: CASSLGLEEQYF. V gene TRBV5-8 combines with J gene TRBJ2-7, with D perhaps matching TRBD2 (6 bases). CDR3 size: 12 residues. Between the trimmed V and J ends, which lost 0 bases and 7 bases, there was a span of 8 bases. The germline V gene encodes CDR1 SGHTS and CDR2 YDEGEE.

This chain links TRBV29-1 with TRBJ1-1, with a tentative D call TRBD1 (5 bases). Germline-derived CDR1 and CDR2 are SQVTM and ANQGSEA. This CDR3 spans 13 amino acids. The ends were cut back, 7 bases at V and 1 base at J, with 13 bases in the middle. CDR3 DNA sequence: TGCAGCGCCCGCCCGGGGGGGAACACTGAAGCTTTCTTT. It yields the protein CSARPGGNTEAFF.

This chain connects TRBV2 to TRBJ2-5; TRBD1 matches at 7 bases. After removal of 10 bases from V and 5 bases from J, the junction contained 13 bases not matched to a gene. The CDR3 contains 14 residues. Germline assignment: CDR1 SNHLY and CDR2 FYNNEI. Here the CDR3 DNA reads TGTGCCACTGCCCGGGGACAGCAAAGCGAGACCCAGTACTTC. It codes for CATARGQQSETQYF.

This chain connects TRBV9 to TRBJ2-7, with 7 bases identical to TRBD2. The CDR3 length is 17 residues. V shed 0 bases, J shed 0 bases, and the junction held 9 bases outside the gene matches. CDR1 and CDR2 (germline): SGDLS, YYNGEE. Here the CDR3 reads CASSVGVLAASSYEQYF. The CDR3, as DNA: TGTGCCAGCAGCGTAGGGGTCCTAGCGGCCAGCTCCTACGAGCAGTACTTC. The entire variable domain, with the rest obtained from reference TRBV9 and TRBJ2-7, is as follows: DSGVTQTPKHLITATGQRVTLRCSPRSGDLSVYWYQQSLDQGLQFLIQYYNGEERAKGNILERFSAQQFPDLHSELNLSSLELGDSALYFCASSVGVLAASSYEQYFGPGTRLTVT.

This clone was seen only once. V and J are TRBV19 and TRBJ2-5, with 8 bases that match TRBD1. Trimming removed 0 bases from V and 5 bases from J; junction bases left unmatched: 5. CDR1 LNHDA and CDR2 SQIVND come from the germline V gene (reference sequence). The CDR3 has 15 amino acids. CDR3 in DNA: TGTGCCAGTAGTATAGACGCAGGGGGCCGGGAGACCCAGTACTTC. Protein product: CASSIDAGGRETQYF.

The V and J genes are TRBV11-2 and TRBJ2-1; D might be TRBD2 (6 bases). Looked up from germline, CDR1 is SGHAT and CDR2 is FQNNGV. The V gene lost 0 bases and the J gene lost 8 bases, with 17 bases spanning the gap. The CDR3 contains 16 residues. CDR3 nucleotide sequence: TGTGCCAGCAGCTTAGATCCGGGAGCGGACGGGCATGAGCAGTTCTTC. As protein: CASSLDPGADGHEQFF.

V is TRBV7-9 and J is TRBJ1-1; 9 bases match TRBD1. The V and J ends lost 6 bases and 3 bases, in that order; junction bases with no gene match: 5. Germline V gene lookup returns CDR1 SEHNR and CDR2 FQNEAQ (reference sequence). This CDR3 region has 14 residues. The CDR3 loop reads CASSRTGEDTEAFF. The CDR3 nucleotides are TGTGCCAGCAGTCGGACAGGGGAAGACACTGAAGCTTTCTTT.

The V gene is TRBV5-1, the J gene TRBJ1-6, with 7 bases aligning to TRBD1. Germline V gives CDR1 SGHRS, CDR2 YFSETQ. The CDR3 loop spans 15 amino acids. V gave up 3 bases and J gave up 7 bases; unmatched junction bases: 7. The CDR3 region has the DNA TGCGCCAGCAGCTACGGACAGGCGGGGAATTCACCCCTCCACTTT. Translated, it gives CASSYGQAGNSPLHF.

V is TRBV6-6 and J is TRBJ1-4, with D perhaps matching TRBD1 (6 bases). Germline CDR1 MNHNY, CDR2 SVGAGI (reference sequence). This CDR3 comprises 14 residues. Trimming removed 8 bases at V and 5 bases at J, with 15 bases between. Written as DNA, the CDR3 is TGTGCCAGCGGTAAGACAGGCTGGAATGAAAAACTGTTTTTT. Protein product: CASGKTGWNEKLFF.

The rearrangement links TRBV19 to TRBJ2-2; 9 nucleotides match TRBD1. V shed 4 bases and J 2 bases; nucleotides not matched to a gene: 5. The CDR3 loop spans 16 amino acids. From germline, CDR1 is LNHDA and CDR2 SQIVND (reference sequence). CDR3 nucleotide sequence: TGTGCCAGTAGTAAACAGGGGGCAATTAACACCGGGGAGCTGTTTTTT. Amino acids: CASSKQGAINTGELFF.

The chain couples TRBV6-5 to TRBJ1-2; tentatively, D is TRBD1 (6 bases). The CDR3 runs to 12 residues. Germline-derived CDR1 and CDR2 are MNHEY and SVGAGI. With 8 bases removed from V and 4 bases from J, the gap between germline ends came to 11 bases. The CDR3, as DNA: TGTGCCAGCCGACACAGGGCCTATGGCTACACCTTC. Protein sequence: CASRHRAYGYTF.

The V gene is TRBV5-6, the J gene TRBJ2-1; 9 nucleotides align to TRBD2. CDR1 and CDR2 (germline): SGHDT, YYEEEE. Trimming took 0 bases from V and 3 from J; bases not matched to a gene: 1. There are 15 residues in the CDR3. The chain's CDR3 is CASSLGLAVYNEQFF. The CDR3 coding sequence is TGTGCCAGCAGCTTGGGACTAGCGGTCTACAATGAGCAGTTCTTC.

The chain uses TRBV5-1 and TRBJ2-1; TRBD1 matches at 9 bases. This CDR3 has 16 residues. Trimming took 0 bases from V and 4 from J; bases not matched to a gene: 5. CDR1 and CDR2 (germline): SGHRS, YFSETQ. DNA for the CDR3: TGCGCCAGCAGCTTGGTTTCGGGGACAGGGTACAATGAGCAGTTCTTC. It encodes CASSLVSGTGYNEQFF.

This clone has a handful of counts. Other DNA sequences in this specimen translate into the identical CDR3. V and J are TRBV6-6 and TRBJ1-5; possibly TRBD1 for D (6 bases). The CDR3 runs to 12 residues. Germline-derived CDR1 and CDR2 are MNHNY and SVGAGI (reference sequence). The ends were cut back, 7 bases at V and 7 bases at J, with 11 bases in the middle. This CDR3 reads CASTQGNQPQHF. DNA of the CDR3: TGTGCCAGCACGCAGGGGAACCAGCCCCAGCATTTT.

In its sample, this clone was seen once. J is TRBJ2-7 and V is TRBV7-8; D unclear. The V end was cut by 5 bases, the J end by 2 bases, with 22 bases between. This CDR3 is built from 17 residues. Germline CDR1 SGHVS, CDR2 FQNEAQ. The CDR3 bases are TGTGCCAGCAGCCTTAGTTCCGGTCTTATTTCGGCCTACGAGCAGTACTTC. As protein: CASSLSSGLISAYEQYF.

In nucleotides, the CDR3 is TGTGCCAGCAGCCCGGACAGGGGGATTCAGCCCCAGCATTTT. Encoded protein: CASSPDRGIQPQHF. V usage is TRBV7-9 and J usage is TRBJ1-5; 10 nucleotides align to TRBD1. CDR1 is SEHNR, CDR2 FQNEAQ, per germline (reference sequence). CDR3 length equals 14 residues. Trimming removed 5 bases from V and 6 bases from J; junction bases left unmatched: 4.

The chain employs TRBV19 and TRBJ2-1, with 9 bases matching TRBD2. J was trimmed by 8 bases and V by 3 bases; bases with no gene match: 8. The CDR3 length is 15 residues. Germline CDR1 LNHDA, CDR2 SQIVND (reference sequence). DNA for the CDR3: TGTGCCAGTAGTATGTTGCGGGAGGGCCCTCATGAGCAGTTCTTC. This translates into CASSMLREGPHEQFF.

The chain is built from TRBV7-6 and TRBJ2-1; TRBD2 matches 11 bases. Germline V gene lookup returns CDR1 SGHVS and CDR2 FNYEAQ. The V gene end was trimmed by 1 base and the J gene end by 10 bases; junction bases not matched to a gene: 18. The CDR3 extends over 19 amino acids. CDR3 sequence reads: CASSLVPLLAGGPGGEQFF. Written as DNA, the CDR3 is TGTGCCAGCAGCTTAGTTCCCCTTCTAGCGGGGGGACCGGGAGGGGAGCAGTTCTTC.

V is TRBV7-2 and J is TRBJ1-1; D ambiguous. The V gene's germline CDR1 is SGHTA and CDR2 FQGNSA. Trimming took 0 bases from V and 8 from J, leaving 7 bases between them. The CDR3 has 12 residues. Written as DNA, the CDR3 is TGTGCCAGCAGCTTAGCACAATTAGAAGCTTTCTTT. Translated, it gives CASSLAQLEAFF.